The source of this T cell receptor (beta chain) is a study of shared clonotypes between healthy human individuals. Points from the study as a whole: It was anticipated that sequencing depth would influence how many clonotypes donors shared.

The study drew all its donors from Caucasian adults living in Nashville, Tennessee. The investigators split CD4+ cells into a CD45RA+ naive subset and a CD45RA-negative memory subset. Measured with immunoSEQ multiplex PCR; TCRdb has only the in-frame clones, and not every one. The table lists 2 million to 2.5 million clones, approximately 95% of them singletons, with roughly 0.36% in the top ten. This clone was found a few times. What it recognizes is unknown. Germline CDR1 and CDR2: SGHTA and FQGNSA. The CDR3 runs to 12 residues. V shed 6 bases and J shed 6 bases, with 10 bases lying between them. The sample was naive CD4+ T cells from PBMCs. Subset specified: CD45RA+ positively selected. This chain connects TRBV7-2 to TRBJ2-3, with D perhaps matching TRBD1 (5 bases). This receptor was obtained from a man aged 18 to 29 in good health. Some clones in this sample may be carry-over from other donors' samples. The DNA of the CDR3 is TGTGCCAGCAGACAGGCAGGGGATACGCAGTATTTT. Protein product: CASRQAGDTQYF. The complete variable domain, with remaining parts taken from reference TRBV7-2 and TRBJ2-3, reads GAGVSQSPSNKVTEKGKDVELRCDPISGHTALYWYRQSLGQGLEFLIYFQGNSAPDKSGLPSDRFSAERTGGSVSTLTIQRTQQEDSAVYLCASRQAGDTQYFGPGTRLTVL.